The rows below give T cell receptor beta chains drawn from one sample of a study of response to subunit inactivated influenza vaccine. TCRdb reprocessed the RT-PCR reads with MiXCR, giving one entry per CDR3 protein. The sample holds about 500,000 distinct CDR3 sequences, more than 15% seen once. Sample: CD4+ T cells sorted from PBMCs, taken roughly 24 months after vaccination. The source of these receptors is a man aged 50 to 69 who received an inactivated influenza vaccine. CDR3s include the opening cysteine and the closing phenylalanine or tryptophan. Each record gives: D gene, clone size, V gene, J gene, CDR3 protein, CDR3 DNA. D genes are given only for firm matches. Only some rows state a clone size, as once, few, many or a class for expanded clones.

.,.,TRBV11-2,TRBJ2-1,CASSLRDGPPYNEQFF,TGTGCCAGCAGCTTACGTGACGGGCCGCCCTACAATGAGCAGTTCTTC
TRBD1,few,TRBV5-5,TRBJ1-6,CASSLASRGNSPLHF,TGTGCCAGCAGCTTGGCCAGCAGGGGGAATTCACCCCTCCACTTT
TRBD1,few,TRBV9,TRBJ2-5,CASSVGTGMRLGETQYF,TGTGCCAGCAGCGTGGGGACAGGGATGAGATTGGGAGAGACCCAGTACTTC
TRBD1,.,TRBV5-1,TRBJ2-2,CASSFKGQGTGELFF,TGCGCCAGCAGCTTTAAAGGACAGGGGACCGGGGAGCTGTTTTTT
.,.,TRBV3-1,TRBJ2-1,CASSQAPGTTVNNEQFF,TGTGCCAGCAGCCAGGCCCCCGGAACTACGGTTAACAATGAGCAGTTCTTC
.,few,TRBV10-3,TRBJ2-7,CAISVQEGFVGYEQYF,TGTGCCATCAGTGTCCAAGAGGGATTTGTGGGCTACGAGCAGTACTTC
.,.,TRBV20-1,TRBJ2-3,CSASGLGADTDTQYF,TGCAGTGCTAGCGGCCTTGGGGCGGACACAGATACGCAGTATTTT
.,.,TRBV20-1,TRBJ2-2,CSAPKGKGLNTGELFF,TGCAGTGCCCCCAAGGGGAAGGGACTGAACACCGGGGAGCTGTTTTTT
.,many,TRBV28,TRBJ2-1,CASRRQGNEQFF,TGTGCCAGCCGCCGCCAGGGCAATGAGCAGTTCTTC
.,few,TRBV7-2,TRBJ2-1,CASSSYTRTEDEQFF,TGTGCCAGCAGCTCCTATACGCGGACAGAGGATGAGCAGTTCTTC
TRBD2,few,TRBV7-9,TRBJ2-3,CASSPWTSGGADAQYF,TGTGCCAGCAGCCCGTGGACTAGCGGGGGGGCAGATGCGCAGTATTTT
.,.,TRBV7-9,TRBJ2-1,CASSLGSLHEQFF,TGTGCCAGCAGCTTGGGCTCCCTACACGAGCAGTTCTTC
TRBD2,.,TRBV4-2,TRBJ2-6,CASSQLRGGASGANVLTF,TGTGCCAGCAGCCAACTCCGGGGGGGTGCGTCTGGGGCCAACGTCCTGACTTTC
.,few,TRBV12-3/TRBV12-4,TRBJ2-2,CASCGRRYTGELFF,TGTGCCAGCTGTGGGCGGAGATACACCGGGGAGCTGTTTTTT
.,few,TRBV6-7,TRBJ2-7,CASPIDDRAGSYEQYF,TGTGCCAGTCCGATAGACGACAGAGCCGGATCCTACGAGCAGTACTTC
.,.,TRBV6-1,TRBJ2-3,CASRTEGMDTQYF,TGTGCCAGCAGGACGGAGGGGATGGATACGCAGTATTTT
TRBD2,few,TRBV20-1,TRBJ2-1,CSATGLASNEQFF,TGCAGTGCTACCGGACTAGCGAGCAATGAGCAGTTCTTC
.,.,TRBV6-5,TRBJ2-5,CASSYSKKETQYF,TGTGCCAGCAGTTACTCGAAGAAAGAGACCCAGTACTTC
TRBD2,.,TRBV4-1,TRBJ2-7,CASRRLAWGRNEQYF,TGCGCCAGCCGGCGACTAGCGTGGGGGAGAAACGAGCAGTACTTC
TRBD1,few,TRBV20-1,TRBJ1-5,CSANRGGGNQPQHF,TGCAGTGCAAACAGGGGGGGTGGCAATCAGCCCCAGCATTTT
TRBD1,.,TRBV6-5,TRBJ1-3,CASSYWPPSTGPGNTIYF,TGTGCCAGCAGTTACTGGCCCCCTTCGACAGGGCCTGGAAACACCATATATTTT
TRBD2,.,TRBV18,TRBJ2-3,CASSPFLLGGPEDTQYF,TGTGCCAGCTCACCATTCCTCTTGGGAGGGCCCGAAGATACGCAGTATTTT